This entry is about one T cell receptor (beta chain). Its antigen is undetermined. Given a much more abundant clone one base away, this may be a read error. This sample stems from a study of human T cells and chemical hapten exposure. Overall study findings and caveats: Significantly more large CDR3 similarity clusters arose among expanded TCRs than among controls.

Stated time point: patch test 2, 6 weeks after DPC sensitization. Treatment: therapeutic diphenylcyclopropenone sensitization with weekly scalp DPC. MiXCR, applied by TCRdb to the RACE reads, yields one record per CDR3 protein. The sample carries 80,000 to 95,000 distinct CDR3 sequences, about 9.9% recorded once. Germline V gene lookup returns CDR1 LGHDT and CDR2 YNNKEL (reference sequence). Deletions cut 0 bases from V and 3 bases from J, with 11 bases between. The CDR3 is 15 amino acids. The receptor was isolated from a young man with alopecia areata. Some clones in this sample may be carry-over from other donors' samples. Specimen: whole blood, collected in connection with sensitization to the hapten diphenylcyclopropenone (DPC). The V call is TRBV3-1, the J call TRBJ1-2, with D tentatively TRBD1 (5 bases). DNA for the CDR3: TGTGCCAGCAGCCAAGACGTGCGGGGACACTATGGCTACACCTTC. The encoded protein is CASSQDVRGHYGYTF.